Shown below are 11 T cell receptor beta chains from a single sample sequenced in a study of T-cell reconstitution after alpha-beta-depleted transplantation in children. The TCRbeta library was prepared with unique molecular identifiers. TCRdb independently ran MiXCR on the PCR reads; one entry per CDR3 protein. This table holds roughly 570,000 distinct CDR3 sequences, approximately 30% found once. The sample consisted of PBMCs, taken before TCRalphabeta/CD19-depleted stem cell transplant. Source of these receptors: a boy under three years old with Wiskott-Aldrich syndrome, due to receive a stem cell transplant.

V usage is TRBV6-2 or TRBV6-3 and J usage is TRBJ2-7; 9 bases map to TRBD1. J lost 4 bases, V lost 6 bases, and 10 bases had no gene match. The CDR3 has 15 residues. Germline V gene sequence: CDR1 MNHEY, CDR2 SVGEGT. CDR3 nucleotides: TGTGCCAGCAGGGGATCCGGGACAGGGATGTACGAGCAGTACTTC. Protein sequence: CASRGSGTGMYEQYF.

The genes are TRBV28 and TRBJ2-5; D unresolved. Trimming stripped 1 base from V and 6 bases from J, with 15 bases between. The CDR3 runs to 15 residues. CDR1 MDHEN and CDR2 SYDVKM come from the germline V gene. The CDR3: CASSLSPGRSKTQYF. In DNA form, the CDR3 reads TGTGCCAGCAGTTTATCCCCCGGTCGGTCGAAGACCCAGTACTTC.

The V and J genes are TRBV20-1 and TRBJ2-3, with TRBD1 identical over 8 bases. Unmatched junction bases numbered 11, after V lost 0 bases and J lost 6 bases. Germline V gene lookup returns CDR1 DFQATT and CDR2 SNEGSKA (reference sequence). The CDR3 contains 16 residues. The CDR3 DNA reads TGCAGTGCTAGAGATCCCTCAGGGGGCGCAGGGGATACGCAGTATTTT. Its protein product is CSARDPSGGAGDTQYF.

There are a few counts of this clonotype. The CDR3 loop is CASSRGGETGYSTGELFF. In DNA, the CDR3 is TGTGCCAGCAGCCGGGGGGGCGAGACAGGGTATAGTACCGGGGAGCTGTTTTTT. The rearrangement joins TRBV3-1 to TRBJ2-2; tentatively, D is TRBD1 or TRBD2 (7 bases each). With 4 bases removed from V and 5 bases from J, the gap between germline ends came to 23 bases. This CDR3 region has 18 residues. Per the germline V gene, CDR1 is LGHDT and CDR2 is YNNKEL (reference sequence).

This clonotype was recorded a few times. The chain carries TRBV10-3 and TRBJ2-7, with TRBD2 matching 9 bases. This CDR3 is 13 amino acids long. Germline lookup yields CDR1 ENHRY and CDR2 SYGVKD. CDR3 bases: TGTGCTAATTCCGCTAGCGGGAAGGACGAGCAGTACTTC. Protein product: CANSASGKDEQYF.

The chain links TRBV5-1 to TRBJ2-5, with TRBD2 identical over 8 bases. The CDR3 spans 14 residues. CDR1 and CDR2 from the germline V gene are SGHRS and YFSETQ. V shed 4 bases, J shed 4 bases, and the junction held 6 bases outside the gene matches. This chain's CDR3 is CASSRAGEGETQYF. The CDR3 DNA reads as TGCGCCAGCAGCCGAGCGGGAGAGGGAGAGACCCAGTACTTC. The full variable domain, its missing parts supplied by reference TRBV5-1 and TRBJ2-5, is KAGVTQTPRYLIKTRGQQVTLSCSPISGHRSVSWYQQTPGQGLQFLFEYFSETQRNKGNFPGRFSGRQFSNSRSEMNVSTLELGDSALYLCASSRAGEGETQYFGPGTRLLVL.

The V and J genes are TRBV5-1 and TRBJ2-7; 8 bases are shared with TRBD2. The junction had 4 bases not matched to a gene; V was cut back by 1 base and J by 4 bases. The CDR3 is 14 residues long. CDR1 and CDR2 from the germline V gene are SGHRS and YFSETQ. The chain's CDR3 is CASSLLSGNYEQYF. DNA of the CDR3: TGCGCCAGCAGCTTGCTTAGCGGGAATTACGAGCAGTACTTC.

This clonotype came up a few times. The CDR3 DNA reads as TGCAGTGCTTCACCCCTCCACTTT. It is translated as CSASPLHF. The chain employs TRBV20-1 and TRBJ1-6; D is undetermined. The CDR3 covers 8 residues. V lost 5 bases and J lost 10, with 0 bases in between. Germline V gene sequence: CDR1 DFQATT, CDR2 SNEGSKA (reference sequence).

The genes are TRBV10-3 and TRBJ2-7; D is possibly TRBD2 (6 bases). V dropped 8 bases and J dropped 1 base, with 21 bases sitting between them. This CDR3 contains 16 residues. Germline CDR1 ENHRY, CDR2 SYGVKD. The CDR3 sequence: CAIGLGGTRNSYEQYF. For the CDR3, the DNA is TGTGCCATCGGTTTAGGAGGGACCCGGAATTCCTACGAGCAGTACTTC.

This clonotype was detected ten times or more. The rearrangement links TRBV10-3 to TRBJ2-1, with 9 nucleotides matching TRBD1. From germline, CDR1 is ENHRY and CDR2 SYGVKD. The length of the CDR3 is 16 residues. The ends lost 4 bases at V and 0 bases at J; junction bases unmatched: 4. CDR3 loop: CAISGQDRGSYNEQFF. CDR3 coding DNA: TGTGCCATCAGTGGTCAGGACAGGGGCTCCTACAATGAGCAGTTCTTC.

V is TRBV30 and J is TRBJ1-3; D not certain. This CDR3 has 15 amino acids. Germline V gene sequence: CDR1 GTSNPN, CDR2 SVGIG (reference sequence). V shed 0 bases and J shed 0 bases, with 9 bases lying between them. CDR3: CAWSVGGLSGNTIYF. The CDR3 DNA sequence: TGTGCCTGGAGTGTCGGCGGACTCTCTGGAAACACCATATATTTT.